Below, one TCR beta chain is given with its context. Its target is not known. These data originate in a study of T cell responses to AZD1222 COVID-19 vaccine. This CDR3 region has 11 residues. V was cut by 5 bases and J by 8 bases, with 9 bases left in between. Germline loops: CDR1 SGHDT, CDR2 YYEEEE. The study's findings and limits: The donor group comprised mostly white British people and more females; the analysis possibly underestimated clonal diversity. After the peak T cell response, and only then, were repertoires sampled.

Generated by immunoSEQ multiplex PCR, the TCRdb table keeps only in-frame clones and is missing some. The sample has over 150,000 clones, 80% to 90% seen once. The sample in question was peripheral blood, obtained 28 days after the second AZD1222 dose. This chain uses TRBV5-6 with TRBJ2-3, with D unresolved. The sequence derives from an adult who received the AZD1222 COVID-19 vaccine. The CDR3: CASSLVGTQYF. The CDR3 bases are TGTGCCAGCAGTTTAGTGGGTACGCAGTATTTT. Supplemented by reference TRBV5-6 and TRBJ2-3, the full variable domain reads DAGVTQSPTHLIKTRGQQVTLRCSPKSGHDTVSWYQQALGQGPQFIFQYYEEEERQRGNFPDRFSGHQFPNYSSELNVNALLLGDSALYLCASSLVGTQYFGPGTRLTVL.